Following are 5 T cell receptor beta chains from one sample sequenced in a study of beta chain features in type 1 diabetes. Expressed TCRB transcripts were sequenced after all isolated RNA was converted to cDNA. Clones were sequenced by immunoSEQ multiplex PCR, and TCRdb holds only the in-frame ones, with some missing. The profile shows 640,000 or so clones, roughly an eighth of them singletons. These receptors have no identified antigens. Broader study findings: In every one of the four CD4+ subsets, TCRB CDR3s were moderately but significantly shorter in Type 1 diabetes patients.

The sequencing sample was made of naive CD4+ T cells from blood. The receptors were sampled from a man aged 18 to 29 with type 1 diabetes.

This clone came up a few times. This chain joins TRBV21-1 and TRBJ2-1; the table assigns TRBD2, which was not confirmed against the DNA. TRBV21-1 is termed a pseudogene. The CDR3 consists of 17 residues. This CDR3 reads CASSSSGLRAGNNEQFF. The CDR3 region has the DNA TGTGCCAGCAGCTCAAGTGGGCTGCGGGCTGGAAACAATGAGCAGTTCTTC.

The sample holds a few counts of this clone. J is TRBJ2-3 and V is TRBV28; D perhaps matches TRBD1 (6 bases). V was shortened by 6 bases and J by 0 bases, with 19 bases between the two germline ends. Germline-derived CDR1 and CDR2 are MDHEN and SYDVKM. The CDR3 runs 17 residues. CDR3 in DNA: TGTGCCAGCAGAGAGACACCCAGGGGTCCGAGCACAGATACGCAGTATTTT. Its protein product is CASRETPRGPSTDTQYF.

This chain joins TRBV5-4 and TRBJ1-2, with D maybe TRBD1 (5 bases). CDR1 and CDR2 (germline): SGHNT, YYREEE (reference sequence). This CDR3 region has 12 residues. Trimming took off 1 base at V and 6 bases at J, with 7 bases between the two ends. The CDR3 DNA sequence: TGTGCCAGCAGCTTGTCAGGGAATGGCTACACCTTC. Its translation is CASSLSGNGYTF. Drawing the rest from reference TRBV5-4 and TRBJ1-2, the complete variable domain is ETGVTQSPTHLIKTRGQQVTLRCSSQSGHNTVSWYQQALGQGPQFIFQYYREEENGRGNFPPRFSGLQFPNYSSELNVNALELDDSALYLCASSLSGNGYTFGSGTRLTVV.

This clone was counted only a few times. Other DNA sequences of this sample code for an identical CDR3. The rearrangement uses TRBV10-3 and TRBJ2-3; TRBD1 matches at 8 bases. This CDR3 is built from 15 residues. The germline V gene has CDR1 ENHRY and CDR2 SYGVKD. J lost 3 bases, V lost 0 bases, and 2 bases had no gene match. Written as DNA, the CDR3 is TGTGCCATCAGTGAGTCCGGGACAGGAACAGATACGCAGTATTTT. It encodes CAISESGTGTDTQYF.

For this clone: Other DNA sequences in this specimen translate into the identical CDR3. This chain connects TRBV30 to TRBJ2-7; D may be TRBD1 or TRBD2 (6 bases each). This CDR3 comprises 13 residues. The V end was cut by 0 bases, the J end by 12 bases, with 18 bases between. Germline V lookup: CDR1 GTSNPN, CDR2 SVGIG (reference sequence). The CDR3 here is CAWSVGGRADGYF. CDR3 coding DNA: TGTGCCTGGAGTGTAGGGGGGCGGGCGGACGGGTACTTC.